Given below is one TCR beta chain in context. Its antigen is not identified. The data belong to a study of shared clonotypes between healthy human individuals. About the research overall: Researchers assigned three CD4 naive, three CD4 memory, two CD8 naive and one CD8 memory plate to each donor. Whole-study findings and limits: A few donors shared approximately 5% of their naive CD4 clonotypes. Researchers sampled only blood; tissue repertoires likely differ.

Naive CD8 cells were CD45RO-negative, positively selected for CCR7, excluding terminally differentiated effector memory CD45RA+ cells. Trimming removed 4 bases from V and 2 bases from J; junction bases left unmatched: 6. This CDR3 spans 15 amino acids. CDR1 is SGHVS, CDR2 FQNEAQ, per germline. Each PCR replicate from the sorted subsets contained 150 to 250 ng DNA, which is tens of thousands of T cell genomes. The table came from immunoSEQ multiplex PCR; TCRdb's copy has only in-frame clones and leaves some out. This sample has more than 2 million clones, with around 96% found just once. The sequencing sample was made of naive CD8+ T cells sorted from blood. This TCR was recovered from a man aged 18 to 30 in good health. The chain employs TRBV7-8 and TRBJ1-2; 8 positions match TRBD1. The CDR3 sequence is CASSSEQGVNYGYTF. The DNA of the CDR3 is TGTGCCAGCAGCTCTGAACAGGGGGTCAACTATGGCTACACCTTC.